These T cell receptor beta chains were read from a single sample in a study of blood T cell repertoires in COVID-19. This table comes from immunoSEQ multiplex PCR, and its TCRdb copy is limited to in-frame clones, with some not included. Among 150,000 to 200,000 clones, roughly 81% were seen once, and the ten largest hold 9.5% to 15%. Sequenced input: peripheral blood. These TCRs come from a woman older than 75 with COVID-19, enrolled during active disease. Both conserved end residues are part of each CDR3. The order of the fields is J gene, V gene, CDR3 protein.

TRBJ2-3 TRBV6-4 CASSEAGEPDTQYF
TRBJ2-7 TRBV5-4 CASSPGAGYEQYF
TRBJ2-7 TRBV7-2 CASSLAWERNEQYF
TRBJ1-2 TRBV27 CASRPYRGHGYTF
TRBJ2-2 TRBV18 CASSPDSYTGELFF
TRBJ1-2 TRBV11-1 CASSRTGRYGYTF
TRBJ2-5 TRBV5-6 CASSLTKGLAGETQYF
TRBJ1-2 TRBV3-1/TRBV3-2 CASSPRDRVRGVGYTF
TRBJ1-1 TRBV19 CASPHRRGKAVMNTEAFF
TRBJ2-1 TRBV11-3 CASSFRTGTIYNEQFF
TRBJ1-5 TRBV6-1 CASSAGTGANQPQHF
TRBJ1-1 TRBV14 CASSQEEAGADTEAFF
TRBJ2-7 TRBV5-4 CASSSKTDLRAYEQYF
TRBJ1-1 TRBV11-3 CASTRTGVGLRAFF
TRBJ1-6 TRBV2 CASSEAGGQNNSPLHF
TRBJ2-5 TRBV6-5 CASSYLDRGYQETQYF
TRBJ2-6 TRBV6-5 CASTKAGRANVLTF
TRBJ2-5 TRBV5-1 CASSLGGQQTQYF
TRBJ2-7 TRBV5-1 CASSSQGLTRYEQYF
TRBJ1-2 TRBV10-3 CAISKTEGYTF
TRBJ2-7 TRBV19 CASSRSSGSDEQYF
TRBJ1-2 TRBV21-1 CASSKVQGAYGYTF
TRBJ2-4 TRBV7-6 CASSKFPIAVAKNIQYF